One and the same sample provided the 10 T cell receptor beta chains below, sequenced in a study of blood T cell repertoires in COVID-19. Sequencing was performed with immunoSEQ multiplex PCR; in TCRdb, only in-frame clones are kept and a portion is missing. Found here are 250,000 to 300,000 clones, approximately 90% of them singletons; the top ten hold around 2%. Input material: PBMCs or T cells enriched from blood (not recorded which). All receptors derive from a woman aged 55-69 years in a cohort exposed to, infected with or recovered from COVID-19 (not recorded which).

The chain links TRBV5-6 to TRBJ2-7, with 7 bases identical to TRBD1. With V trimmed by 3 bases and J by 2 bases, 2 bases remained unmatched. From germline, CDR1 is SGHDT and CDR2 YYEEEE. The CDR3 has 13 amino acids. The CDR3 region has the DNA TGTGCCAGCAGCTCGACAGGGACCTACGAGCAGTACTTC. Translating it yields CASSSTGTYEQYF.

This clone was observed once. CDR3: CASSLARVNGPNTEAFF. Here the CDR3 DNA reads TGCGCCAGCAGCTTGGCCAGGGTAAACGGCCCGAACACTGAAGCTTTCTTT. The genes are TRBV5-1 and TRBJ1-1, with a tentative D call TRBD1 (5 bases). Trimming left V 0 bases short and J 1 base short, with 16 bases between. The length of the CDR3 is 17 residues. Germline assignment: CDR1 SGHRS and CDR2 YFSETQ.

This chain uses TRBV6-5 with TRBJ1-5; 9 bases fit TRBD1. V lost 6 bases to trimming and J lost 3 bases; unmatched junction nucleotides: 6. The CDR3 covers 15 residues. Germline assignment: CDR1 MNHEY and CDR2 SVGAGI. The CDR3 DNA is TGTGCCAGCAGCCGGGGACAGGGTCTCAATCAGCCCCAGCATTTT. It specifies CASSRGQGLNQPQHF.

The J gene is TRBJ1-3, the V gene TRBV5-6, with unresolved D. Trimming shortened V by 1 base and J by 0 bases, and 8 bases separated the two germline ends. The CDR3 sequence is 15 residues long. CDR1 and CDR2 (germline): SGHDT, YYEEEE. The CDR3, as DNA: TGTGCCAGCAGCTTGAGAGTCCGCTCTGGAAACACCATATATTTT. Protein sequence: CASSLRVRSGNTIYF.

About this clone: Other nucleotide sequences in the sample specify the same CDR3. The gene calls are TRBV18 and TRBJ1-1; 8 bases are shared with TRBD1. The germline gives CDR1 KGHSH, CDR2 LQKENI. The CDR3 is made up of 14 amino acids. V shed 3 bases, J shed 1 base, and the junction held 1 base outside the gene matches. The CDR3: CASSPQGANTEAFF. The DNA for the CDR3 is TGTGCCAGCTCACCGCAGGGGGCGAACACTGAAGCTTTCTTT.

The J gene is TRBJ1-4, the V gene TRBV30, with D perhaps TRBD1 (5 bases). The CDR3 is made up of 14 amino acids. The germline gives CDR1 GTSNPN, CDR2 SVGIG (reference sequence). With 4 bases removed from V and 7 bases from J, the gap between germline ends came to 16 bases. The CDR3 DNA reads TGTGCCTGGATCCCTTCCGGGGGATTTGAAAAACTGTTTTTT. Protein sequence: CAWIPSGGFEKLFF.

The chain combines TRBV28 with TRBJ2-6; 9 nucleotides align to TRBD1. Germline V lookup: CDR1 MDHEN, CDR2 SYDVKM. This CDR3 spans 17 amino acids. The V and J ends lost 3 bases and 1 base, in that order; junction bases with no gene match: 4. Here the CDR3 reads CASSLLQGASGANVLTF. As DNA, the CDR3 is TGTGCCAGCAGTTTGCTACAGGGGGCTTCTGGGGCCAACGTCCTGACTTTC.

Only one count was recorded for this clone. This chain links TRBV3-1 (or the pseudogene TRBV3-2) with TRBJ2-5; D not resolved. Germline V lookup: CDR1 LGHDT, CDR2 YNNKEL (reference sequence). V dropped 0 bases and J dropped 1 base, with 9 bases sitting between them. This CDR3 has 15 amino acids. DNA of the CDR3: TGTGCCAGCAGCCAAGATCTGGGCGTCCAAGAGACCCAGTACTTC. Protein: CASSQDLGVQETQYF.

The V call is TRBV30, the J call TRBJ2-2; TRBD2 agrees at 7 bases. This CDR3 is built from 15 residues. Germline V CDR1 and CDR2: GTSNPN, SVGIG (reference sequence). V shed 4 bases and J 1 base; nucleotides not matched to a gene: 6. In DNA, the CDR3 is TGTGCCTGGAACGGCGGGAGTTTGAACACCGGGGAGCTGTTTTTT. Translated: CAWNGGSLNTGELFF.

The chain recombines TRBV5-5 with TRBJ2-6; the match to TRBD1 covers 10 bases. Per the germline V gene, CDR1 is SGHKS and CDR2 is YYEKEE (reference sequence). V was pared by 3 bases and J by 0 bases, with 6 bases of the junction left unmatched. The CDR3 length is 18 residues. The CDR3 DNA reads TGTGCCAGCAGCTCAACGGGACAGGGGCACTCTGGGGCCAACGTCCTGACTTTC. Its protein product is CASSSTGQGHSGANVLTF.